The present T cell receptor (beta chain) was sequenced within a study of metastatic and nonmetastatic thyroid tumors. Study overall: Repertoire comparison spanned blood and tumor or nodule tissue of malignant and benign thyroid patients.

Before thyroid surgery, none of the patients had received any treatment. MiXCR was used by TCRdb to re-call the PCR reads. This table has 20,000 to 25,000 clones, roughly 20% appearing once. This CDR3 spans 16 amino acids. Germline V gives CDR1 SGHDT, CDR2 YYEEEE. As to this clone: A clone one base away is much larger, so this may be a read error.

The source is a female donor with papillary thyroid cancer or a benign thyroid nodule (not recorded which). Some clones in this sample may be carry-over from other donors' samples. This chain joins TRBV5-6 and TRBJ2-1, with D possibly matching TRBD1 (6 bases). Sequencing input: blood. CDR3 amino acids: CSSSSWGQGTINEQFF. For the CDR3, the DNA is TGTTCCAGCTCCTCCTGGGGCCAGGGGACAATCAATGAGCAGTTCTTC. Based on the CDR3 plus reference TRBV5-6 and TRBJ2-1, the full variable domain is DAGVTQSPTHLIKTRGQQVTLRCSPKSGHDTVSWYQQALGQGPQFIFQYYEEEERQRGNFPDRFSGHQFPNYSSELNVNALLLGDSALYLCSSSSWGQGTINEQFFGPGTRLTVL.